The 19 T cell receptor beta chains below all came from one sample that was sequenced in a study of T cells in Graves' hyperthyroidism and ophthalmopathy. Amplification targeted TCR beta CDR3 regions from RNA transcripts. The HTBI primer set drove a first-round RT-PCR of the TCR CDR3. One entry per CDR3 protein results from TCRdb running MiXCR on the multiplex PCR reads. The data show some 600,000 distinct CDR3 sequences, about 15% seen once. Sample: blood. These receptors were collected from a woman in her 30s with Graves' hyperthyroidism that later progressed to Graves' ophthalmopathy.

This clonotype has at least ten counts. The chain combines TRBV12-3 or TRBV12-4 with TRBJ2-5; a possible D gene is TRBD2 (6 bases). Between the trimmed V and J ends, which lost 6 bases and 3 bases, there was a span of 14 bases. The CDR3 sequence is 14 residues long. Here the CDR3 reads CASRVLGEEETQYF. CDR3 bases: TGTGCCAGCAGGGTCTTGGGGGAGGAAGAGACCCAGTACTTC.

This sequence joins TRBV7-9 and TRBJ1-2; D is ambiguous. In germline, CDR1 is SEHNR, CDR2 FQNEAQ (reference sequence). The V end was cut by 0 bases, the J end by 6 bases, with 8 bases between. This CDR3 region has 13 residues. The CDR3 spells CASSLASGHGYTF. Written as DNA, the CDR3 is TGTGCCAGCAGCTTAGCGTCGGGCCATGGCTACACCTTC.

Regarding this clonotype: A much larger clone differs by one base, so this may be a read error. The chain combines TRBV20-1 with TRBJ1-1; TRBD1 is a possible D gene (5 bases). The CDR3 consists of 16 residues. In germline, CDR1 is DFQATT, CDR2 SNEGSKA (reference sequence). CDR3 nucleotides: TGCAGTGCTGGAGACTTTAGGGAGGGGTTGAACACTGAAGCTTTCTTT. Its translation: CSAGDFREGLNTEAFF.

The chain employs TRBV20-1 and TRBJ2-7, with 10 nucleotides matching TRBD2. From germline, CDR1 is DFQATT and CDR2 SNEGSKA (reference sequence). Trimming removed 1 base from V and 7 bases from J; junction bases left unmatched: 7. This CDR3 spans 14 amino acids. CDR3 coding DNA: TGCAGTGCTAGAGGGCTAGCGGGAGAAGGAGAGCAGTACTTC. It specifies CSARGLAGEGEQYF.

This clonotype was seen only a few times. The J gene is TRBJ1-3, the V gene TRBV6-4, with D possibly being TRBD1 (5 bases). Trimming cost V 6 bases and J 5 bases, with 11 bases left between them. CDR1 is MRHNA and CDR2 is SNTAGT in the germline V gene. The CDR3 spans 13 residues. As DNA, the CDR3 is TGTGCCAGCAGATCGGGGCCGCGAAACACCATATATTTT. It translates to CASRSGPRNTIYF.

The table lists this clonotype with a few counts. Being one base from a much bigger clone, this may be a read error. The CDR3 sequence is CATSDWQTPNQPQHF. CDR3 coding DNA: TGTGCCACCAGTGATTGGCAGACGCCCAATCAGCCCCAGCATTTT. The gene calls are TRBV10-3 and TRBJ1-5; D gene uncertain. The CDR3 totals 15 residues. Germline V gives CDR1 ENHRY, CDR2 SYGVKD.

For the CDR3, the DNA is TGCAGTACTGGGGAACTGCCGCAAGAGACCCAGTACTTC. It translates to CSTGELPQETQYF. V usage is TRBV20-1 and J usage is TRBJ2-5; D unclear. Germline V lookup: CDR1 DFQATT, CDR2 SNEGSKA (reference sequence). The CDR3 is 13 amino acids. Deletions cut 8 bases from V and 2 bases from J, with 15 bases between.

This clonotype appeared many times. The V call is TRBV28, the J call TRBJ1-2; the match to TRBD1 covers 8 bases. Per the germline V gene, CDR1 is MDHEN and CDR2 is SYDVKM. Trimming took 6 bases from V and 10 from J; bases not matched to a gene: 10. The CDR3 runs to 13 residues. DNA for the CDR3: TGTGCCAGCAGCGCTTCCCGGGACAGGCCCTACACCTTC. This codes for CASSASRDRPYTF.

The table lists this clonotype with many counts. The chain links TRBV9 to TRBJ2-7; 7 nucleotides line up with TRBD1. The CDR3 is made up of 14 amino acids. J lost 0 bases, V lost 3 bases, and 3 bases had no gene match. Germline CDR1 SGDLS, CDR2 YYNGEE. CDR3 amino acids: CASSAGQSSYEQYF. CDR3 in DNA: TGTGCCAGCAGCGCGGGACAGAGCTCCTACGAGCAGTACTTC.

This clonotype was detected many times. CDR3 loop: CAWSGTVLTDTQYF. In DNA form, the CDR3 reads TGTGCCTGGAGTGGCACAGTTCTCACAGATACGCAGTATTTT. The chain couples TRBV30 to TRBJ2-3; D remains unclear. CDR1 and CDR2 from the germline V gene are GTSNPN and SVGIG (reference sequence). V dropped 1 base and J dropped 2 bases, with 10 bases sitting between them. The CDR3 is made up of 14 amino acids.

This clonotype occurred many times. The chain combines TRBV10-3 with TRBJ1-1; possible D gene TRBD1, 5 bases. Germline V lookup: CDR1 ENHRY, CDR2 SYGVKD. The V end was cut by 3 bases, the J end by 4 bases, with 9 bases between. The length of the CDR3 is 13 residues. The chain's CDR3 is CAISDGGTTEAFF. The CDR3 DNA follows: TGTGCCATCAGTGATGGGGGTACCACTGAAGCTTTCTTT.

In this sample, this clonotype turned up many times. This sequence joins TRBV7-2 and TRBJ2-4; a possible D gene is TRBD2 (5 bases). CDR3 length equals 16 residues. The V and J ends lost 5 bases and 0 bases respectively, with 14 bases between them. Germline CDR1 is SGHTA and CDR2 is FQGNSA. The CDR3 DNA follows: TGTGCCAGCAGCACCTCCGGGAATTTAGCCAAAAACATTCAGTACTTC. Translation: CASSTSGNLAKNIQYF.

This clonotype has a count of ten or more. V gene TRBV27 combines with J gene TRBJ1-1; tentative D call: TRBD1 (6 bases). Germline V gene sequence: CDR1 MNHEY, CDR2 SMNVEV (reference sequence). Trimming shortened V by 6 bases and J by 5 bases, and 13 bases separated the two germline ends. This CDR3 has 13 residues. The CDR3 DNA sequence: TGTGCCAGCAGCCCTACAGGGACAACTGAAGCTTTCTTT. Its protein product is CASSPTGTTEAFF.

This clonotype was counted many times. The chain employs TRBV30 and TRBJ2-2; weak D call: TRBD1 (6 bases). V was cut by 2 bases and J by 6 bases, with 10 bases left in between. Germline CDR1 and CDR2: GTSNPN and SVGIG (reference sequence). This CDR3 region has 13 residues. DNA for the CDR3: TGTGCCTGGAGTTATGGGGGCCCCGGGGAGCTGTTTTTT. The encoded protein is CAWSYGGPGELFF. The entire variable domain, with the rest obtained from reference TRBV30 and TRBJ2-2, is as follows: SQTIHQWPATLVQPVGSPLSLECTVEGTSNPNLYWYRQAAGRGLQLLFYSVGIGQISSEVPQNLSASRPQDRQFILSSKKLLLSDSGFYLCAWSYGGPGELFFGEGSRLTVL.

This clonotype showed up many times. The rearrangement links TRBV12-3 or TRBV12-4 to TRBJ2-1; D might be TRBD2 (6 bases). The CDR3 contains 15 residues. V gave up 3 bases and J gave up 6 bases, with 15 bases separating them. The CDR3 is CASSFAGSYLNEQFF. The CDR3 DNA reads TGTGCCAGCAGTTTTGCCGGGAGTTACCTCAATGAGCAGTTCTTC.

The chain carries TRBV25-1 and TRBJ2-2; perhaps TRBD1 as D (6 bases). The CDR3 is 14 residues long. V lost 8 bases and J 5 bases, leaving 15 bases between the germline ends. CDR1 is MGHDK, CDR2 SYGVNS, per germline. The CDR3 nucleotides read TGTGCCAGCGGACAGAGCGGACCAACCGGGGAGCTGTTTTTT. This gives the protein CASGQSGPTGELFF.

CDR3 DNA sequence: TGTGCCAGTAGTATGGCCTCGGGGGGCAATGAGCAGTTCTTC. This codes for CASSMASGGNEQFF. This chain links TRBV19 with TRBJ2-1, with TRBD2 matching over 7 bases. The CDR3 runs 14 residues. Per germline, CDR1 LNHDA and CDR2 SQIVND (reference sequence). Trimming cost V 3 bases and J 6 bases; bases outside gene matches: 5.

This clonotype was seen many times. This chain uses TRBV13 with TRBJ2-1, with TRBD2 as a possible D gene (6 bases). The ends were cut back, 5 bases at V and 5 bases at J, with 22 bases in the middle. Germline V gene sequence: CDR1 PRHDT, CDR2 FYEKMQ (reference sequence). This CDR3 comprises 17 residues. CDR3 amino acids: CASSLTTSGSRDNEQFF. CDR3 DNA: TGTGCCAGCAGCCTCACCACTTCCGGGAGCCGAGACAATGAGCAGTTCTTC.

The sample holds a few counts of this clonotype. The CDR3 loop is CSVGYSEDEQYF. As DNA, the CDR3 is TGCAGCGTTGGTTACAGCGAGGACGAGCAGTACTTC. The chain has TRBV29-1 and TRBJ2-7; D call uncertain. The V and J ends lost 4 bases and 5 bases respectively, with 12 bases between them. Germline V gives CDR1 SQVTM, CDR2 ANQGSEA. This CDR3 has 12 residues.